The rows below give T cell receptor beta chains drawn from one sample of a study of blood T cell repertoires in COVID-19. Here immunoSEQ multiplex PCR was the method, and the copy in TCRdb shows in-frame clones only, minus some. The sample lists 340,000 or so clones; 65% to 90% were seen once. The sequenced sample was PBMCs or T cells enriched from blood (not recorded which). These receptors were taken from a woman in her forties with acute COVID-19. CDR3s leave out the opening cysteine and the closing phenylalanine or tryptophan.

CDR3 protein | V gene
ASSPSDRGYTEAF | TRBV3-1/TRBV3-2
ASSGIFGRGYNEQF | TRBV6-1
ASSSRGAGATEQF | TRBV7-3
ASSSYTQYRGIFDTQY | TRBV19
SVPKPGQGVDYGYT | TRBV29-1
ASSLGFSSYNEQF | TRBV5-1
ASSLLDSGVYEQY | TRBV5-5
ASSEREGDTLGWDYNEQF | TRBV10-1
ASSRPGMNTEAF | TRBV28
ATSRQYSNQPQH | TRBV15
ASSFTSGTSTDTQY | TRBV7-3
ASSLDRGLTREQY | TRBV5-1
ASSLRQGNEKLF | TRBV27
ASTDRGDDNEQF | TRBV2
ASSELGTGVYGYT | TRBV25-1
ASSPTHNSYEQY | TRBV11-2
ASSLTGAASGNTIY | TRBV7-2
ASSLNRVGNEQF | TRBV11-3
ASSFGTGNTEAF | TRBV6-5
ASSLPLPQTEAF | TRBV7-2
ASSSDTFYEQY | TRBV28
ASSRSTGGSSYEQY | TRBV19
ASSLARPAGTKLF | TRBV7-2
ASRQIIEVLNPRTEAF | TRBV6-4
ASSPLGQINSPLH | TRBV27
ASRSVGQGGNTIY | TRBV28
ASSPGQGHLYEQY | TRBV7-9
ASSLGRGVGRDTGELF | TRBV7-3
ASSDRSTRAF | TRBV25-1
ASSLFFGATYEQY | TRBV28
ASSQDRGLAAGELF | TRBV4-2
ASRRGSHSSSYNEQF | TRBV5-4
ASSQETGFNTGELF | TRBV4-2
ASSRAPRTSGRTDTQY | TRBV4-2
ASSALTSLHEQY | TRBV27
ASSTTGYPGNTIY | TRBV5-1
ASGLGQRTEAF | TRBV12-5
ASIVDGTPSGY | TRBV2
ASSSTGMYGYT | TRBV12-3/TRBV12-4
ASSLAVNYGYT | TRBV5-6
ASSTGTGGNEQF | TRBV5-5
AWPKNRTRRAATNEKLF | TRBV30
ASTRTGIYNEQF | TRBV2
ASSSIGDRNEKLF | TRBV11-2
ASLAGVGLQF | TRBV12-3/TRBV12-4
ASSLGGGSYNEQF | TRBV5-6